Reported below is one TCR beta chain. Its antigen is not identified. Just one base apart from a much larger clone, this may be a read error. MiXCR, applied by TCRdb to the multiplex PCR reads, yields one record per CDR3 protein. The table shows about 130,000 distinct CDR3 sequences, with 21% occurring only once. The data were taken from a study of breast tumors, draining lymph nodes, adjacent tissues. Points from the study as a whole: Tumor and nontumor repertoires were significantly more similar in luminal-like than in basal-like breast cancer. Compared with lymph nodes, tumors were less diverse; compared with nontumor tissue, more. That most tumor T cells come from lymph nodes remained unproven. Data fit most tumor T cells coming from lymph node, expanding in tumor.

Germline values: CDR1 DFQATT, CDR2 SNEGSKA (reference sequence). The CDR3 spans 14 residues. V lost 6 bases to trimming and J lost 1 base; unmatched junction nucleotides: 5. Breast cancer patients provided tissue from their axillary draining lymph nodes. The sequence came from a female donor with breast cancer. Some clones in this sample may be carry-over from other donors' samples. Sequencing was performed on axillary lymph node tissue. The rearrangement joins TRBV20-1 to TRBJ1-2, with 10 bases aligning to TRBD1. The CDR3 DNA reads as TGCAGTGCGGGGGACAGGGGTATTAACTATGGCTACACCTTC. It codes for CSAGDRGINYGYTF.